This TCR beta chain was documented in a study of T cell clusters in autoimmune cytopenias. Study outcomes and limitations: TRB repertoire shifts in secondary cytopenia and chronic lymphocytic leukemia mostly reflected lymphoma, not autoimmunity. The T cell clusters came from computational analysis alone and lack functional validation.

Multiplex touch-down PCR amplified TRB using TRB-A and TRB-B pools in one tube. TCRdb reprocessed the multiplex PCR reads and reports one entry per CDR3 protein, with no DNA. This sample's table reports 5,500 to 8,000 distinct CDR3 sequences. Germline V gives CDR1 SQVTM, CDR2 ANQGSEA. The CDR3 is 14 amino acids. This clonotype is identified as medium-sized (0.01 to 0.1%) from frequency. Its antigen is still unknown. TRB amplification used approximately 250 ng of peripheral blood genomic DNA. The sample taken for sequencing was peripheral blood. This TCR was recovered from a human donor with an autoimmune cytopenia or autoimmune hepatitis (not recorded which). This rearrangement joins TRBV29-1 to TRBJ1-2; lacking DNA, the TRBD1 call made by TCRdb goes unchecked. The CDR3: CSVEPQGGGYGYTF.